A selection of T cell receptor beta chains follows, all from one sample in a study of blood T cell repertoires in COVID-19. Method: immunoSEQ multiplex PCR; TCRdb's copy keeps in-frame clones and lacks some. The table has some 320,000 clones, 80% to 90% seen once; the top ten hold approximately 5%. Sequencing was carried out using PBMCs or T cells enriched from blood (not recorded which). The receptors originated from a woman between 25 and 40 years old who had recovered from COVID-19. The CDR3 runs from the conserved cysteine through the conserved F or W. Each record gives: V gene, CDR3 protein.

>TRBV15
CATAEGGVFAGELFF
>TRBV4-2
CASSQNGEAGNTIYF
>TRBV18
CASSPDRASRVSNEKLFF
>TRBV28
CASSERQGDFQPQHF
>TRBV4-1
CASSRENRAGTEAFF
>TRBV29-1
CSVALSVNTEAFF
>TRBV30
CAWSPTGGAYGYTF
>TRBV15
CATSPSPEFGEQYF
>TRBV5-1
CASSLGPPRTTGNTIYF
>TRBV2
CASSERTGSSGYTF
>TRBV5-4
CASSLGPGDSEKLFF
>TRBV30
CAWAGGTKHTGELFF
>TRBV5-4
CASSGGIMGKSTDTQYF
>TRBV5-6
CASSYLDRANYGYTF
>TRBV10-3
CAISAQGGQPQHF
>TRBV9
CASSPSPGTMMNTEAFF
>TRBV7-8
CASSLGRFRETQYF
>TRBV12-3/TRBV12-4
CASAGRTDTQYF
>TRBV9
CASSAEPGGSLTDTQYF
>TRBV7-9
CASTTTHGNTEAFF
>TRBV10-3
CAISWTGWEGYTF
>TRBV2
CASSDDGGEQFF
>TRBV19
CASSMYRGYEQYF
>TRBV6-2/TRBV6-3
CASSYPGSQYTGELFF
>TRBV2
CASHGGETQYF
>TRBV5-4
CASSAPPGTNYGYTF
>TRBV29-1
CSVNSGGSEFF
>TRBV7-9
CASSPAGQSWEKLFF
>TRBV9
CASSSMGAVDLNYGYTF